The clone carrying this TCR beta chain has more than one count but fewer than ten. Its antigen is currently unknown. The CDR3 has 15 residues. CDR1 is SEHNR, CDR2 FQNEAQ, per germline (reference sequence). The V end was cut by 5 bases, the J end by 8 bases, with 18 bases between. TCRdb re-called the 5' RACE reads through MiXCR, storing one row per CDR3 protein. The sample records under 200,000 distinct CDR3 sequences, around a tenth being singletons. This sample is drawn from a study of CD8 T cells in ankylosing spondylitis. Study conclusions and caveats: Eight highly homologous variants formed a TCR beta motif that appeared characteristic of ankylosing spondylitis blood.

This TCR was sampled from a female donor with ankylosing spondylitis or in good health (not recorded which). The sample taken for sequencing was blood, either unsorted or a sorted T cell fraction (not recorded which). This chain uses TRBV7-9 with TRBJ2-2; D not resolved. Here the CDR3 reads CASSRAELGSGELFF. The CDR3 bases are TGTGCCAGCAGCAGAGCCGAACTGGGATCGGGGGAGCTGTTTTTT.